A selection of T cell receptor beta chains follows, all from one sample in a study of cytomegalovirus exposure and HLA in healthy donors. Sequencing was performed with immunoSEQ multiplex PCR; in TCRdb, only in-frame clones are kept and a portion is missing. In the table there are under 250,000 clones, around 81% of which are singletons. The specimen sequenced was PBMCs. Receptor source: a woman aged 45-59 years in good health and CMV-seropositive. The CDR3 runs from the conserved cysteine through the conserved F or W. The D gene is left open where the match is weak. Rows may omit the clone size; those that give it use once, few, many or a size class.

j_call	d_call	v_call	clone_size	cdr3_aa	cdr3_nt
TRBJ2-1	-	TRBV10-3	-	CAISRGTYNEQFF	TGTGCCATCTCGAGAGGGACCTACAATGAGCAGTTCTTC
TRBJ2-3	TRBD1	TRBV5-1	-	CASSQQGGETDTQYF	TGCGCCAGCAGCCAACAGGGGGGAGAGACAGATACGCAGTATTTT
TRBJ2-5	-	TRBV6-4	-	CASSIAETQYF	TGTGCCAGCAGTATTGCGGAGACCCAGTACTTC
TRBJ1-5	-	TRBV6-1	-	CASSEAGANQPQHF	TGTGCCAGCAGTGAAGCAGGGGCGAATCAGCCCCAGCATTTT
TRBJ2-1	TRBD2	TRBV7-2	-	CASSFSRGAYNEQFF	TGTGCCAGCAGCTTCTCGCGGGGGGCGTACAATGAGCAGTTCTTC
TRBJ1-2	-	TRBV5-4	-	CASSLDSLLYQSGYTF	TGTGCCAGCAGCTTGGACAGCCTTCTTTATCAGAGTGGCTACACCTTC
TRBJ2-3	TRBD1	TRBV27	-	CASSGQGGQGDTQYF	TGTGCCAGCAGCGGACAGGGCGGGCAGGGAGATACGCAGTATTTT
TRBJ1-1	-	TRBV7-4	-	CASSPTRGRGELAFF	TGTGCCAGCAGCCCCACGAGAGGGAGAGGCGAACTGGCTTTCTTT
TRBJ2-5	-	TRBV4-1	-	CASSHGIDWGQETQYF	TGCGCCAGCAGCCACGGGATAGACTGGGGACAAGAGACCCAGTACTTC
TRBJ2-7	-	TRBV5-1	many	CASSLTLLSSYEQYF	TGCGCCAGCAGCTTGACGCTCCTTAGCTCCTACGAGCAGTACTTC
TRBJ1-6	-	TRBV14	-	CASSPRGAKGFRSPLHF	TGTGCCAGCAGCCCCCGGGGGGCCAAGGGGTTCCGCTCACCCCTCCACTTT
TRBJ1-2	TRBD1	TRBV7-3	-	CASSSGQGARYGYTF	TGTGCCAGCAGCTCAGGACAGGGGGCGCGATATGGCTACACCTTC
TRBJ1-2	-	TRBV5-1	-	CASSLAEQDYGYTF	TGCGCCAGCAGCTTGGCCGAACAAGACTATGGCTACACCTTC
TRBJ1-4	TRBD1	TRBV9	-	CAGSPWTGIDEKLFF	TGTGCCGGCAGCCCCTGGACAGGGATAGATGAAAAACTGTTTTTT
TRBJ2-7	-	TRBV9	few	CASSVSLWHEQYF	TGTGCCAGCAGCGTATCCCTTTGGCACGAGCAGTACTTC
TRBJ1-6	-	TRBV5-1	-	CASRTGVADSPLHF	TGCGCCAGTAGGACGGGAGTCGCGGATTCACCCCTCCACTTT
TRBJ2-1	TRBD2	TRBV7-3	-	CASSPRESGGEQFF	TGTGCCAGCAGCCCTAGGGAGAGCGGGGGTGAGCAGTTCTTC
TRBJ1-2	-	TRBV10-3	-	CAISEQDTAGYTF	TGTGCCATCAGTGAACAGGACACGGCGGGCTACACCTTC
TRBJ2-3	-	TRBV7-2	-	CASSFRDWRYTQYF	TGTGCCAGCAGCTTCAGGGACTGGCGTTATACGCAGTATTTT
TRBJ2-2	TRBD1	TRBV7-3	-	CASSLNAGQGATGELFF	TGTGCCAGCAGCTTAAATGCGGGACAGGGGGCAACCGGGGAGCTGTTTTTT
TRBJ1-2	-	TRBV19	-	CASSITAGPSGYTF	TGTGCCAGTAGTATAACCGCAGGGCCATCTGGCTACACCTTC
TRBJ2-7	-	TRBV27	-	CASRTAGSYEQYF	TGTGCCAGCAGGACAGCGGGCTCCTACGAGCAGTACTTC
TRBJ1-2	TRBD1	TRBV5-5	-	CASSWQGAPNYGYTF	TGTGCCAGCAGCTGGCAGGGGGCCCCTAACTATGGCTACACCTTC
TRBJ1-3	TRBD1	TRBV18	-	CASSPRQGVGNTIYF	TGTGCCAGCTCACCCAGACAGGGAGTTGGAAACACCATATATTTT
TRBJ2-7	TRBD1	TRBV7-8	-	CASSSGQGGVQYF	TGTGCCAGCAGCTCCGGACAGGGTGGGGTGCAGTACTTC
TRBJ1-1	TRBD1	TRBV19	-	CASSPRTGGMGNTEAFF	TGTGCCAGTAGTCCCCGGACAGGGGGAATGGGGAACACTGAAGCTTTCTTT
TRBJ1-2	-	TRBV28	-	CASSLFSANYGYTF	TGTGCCAGCAGTTTATTCTCCGCTAACTATGGCTACACCTTC
TRBJ2-7	-	TRBV7-2	-	CASSLVAGSSYEQYF	TGTGCCAGCAGCTTAGTCGCGGGGAGCTCCTACGAGCAGTACTTC
TRBJ1-1	TRBD1	TRBV9	-	CASSFTTGSTEAFF	TGTGCCAGCAGCTTTACGACAGGGAGTACTGAAGCTTTCTTT
TRBJ2-5	-	TRBV7-7	-	CASSYSQVQETQYF	TGTGCCAGCAGTTATTCGCAGGTCCAAGAGACCCAGTACTTC
TRBJ1-1	-	TRBV4-1	-	CASSQDPGRNTEAFF	TGCGCCAGCAGCCAAGATCCGGGTCGGAACACTGAAGCTTTCTTT
TRBJ2-7	-	TRBV5-1	-	CASSLALGSSYEQYF	TGCGCCAGCAGCTTGGCCCTCGGGAGCTCCTACGAGCAGTACTTC
TRBJ2-7	-	TRBV5-1	-	CASCLRERTYEQYF	TGCGCCAGCTGCCTCCGGGAGAGGACCTACGAGCAGTACTTC
TRBJ1-1	TRBD1	TRBV9	-	CASSVVDRGNTEAFF	TGTGCCAGCAGCGTAGTGGACAGGGGAAACACTGAAGCTTTCTTT
TRBJ1-6	TRBD1	TRBV14	once	CASSPQGASDYNSPLHF	TGTGCCAGCAGCCCTCAGGGGGCTAGCGACTATAATTCACCCCTCCACTTT
TRBJ2-5	TRBD2	TRBV9	-	CASSVHAGGAQETQYF	TGTGCCAGCAGCGTCCACGCGGGGGGAGCCCAAGAGACCCAGTACTTC
TRBJ2-7	-	TRBV5-1	-	CASSKIDSYEQYF	TGCGCCAGCAGTAAGATCGATTCCTACGAGCAGTACTTC
TRBJ1-1	-	TRBV19	-	CASGRGWDTEAFF	TGTGCCAGTGGACGGGGGTGGGACACTGAAGCTTTCTTT
TRBJ1-1	-	TRBV5-5	-	CASSLLLRNTEAFF	TGTGCCAGCAGCTTGTTGCTGAGGAACACTGAAGCTTTCTTT